This TCR beta chain was captured in a study of blood T cell repertoires in COVID-19. Sequenced by immunoSEQ multiplex PCR; TCRdb stores in-frame clones only, minus some. The sample contains about 220,000 clones, under 90% of which appear only once. Germline assignment: CDR1 SGHAT and CDR2 FQNNGV. Trimming shortened V by 0 bases and J by 10 bases, and 12 bases separated the two germline ends. This CDR3 comprises 13 residues. The cohort comprised adults aged roughly 18 to 95 years residing in 20 to 30 US areas. Cohorts were based on clinical histories the participants reported. The sample comprised PBMCs or T cells enriched from blood (not recorded which). The V call is TRBV11-2, the J call TRBJ1-2; no firm D call. The TCR originated in a woman aged 55 to 70 who had recovered from COVID-19. The CDR3 sequence is CASSLDSSYSYTF. DNA for the CDR3: TGTGCCAGCAGCTTAGATAGCTCCTATTCCTACACCTTC.